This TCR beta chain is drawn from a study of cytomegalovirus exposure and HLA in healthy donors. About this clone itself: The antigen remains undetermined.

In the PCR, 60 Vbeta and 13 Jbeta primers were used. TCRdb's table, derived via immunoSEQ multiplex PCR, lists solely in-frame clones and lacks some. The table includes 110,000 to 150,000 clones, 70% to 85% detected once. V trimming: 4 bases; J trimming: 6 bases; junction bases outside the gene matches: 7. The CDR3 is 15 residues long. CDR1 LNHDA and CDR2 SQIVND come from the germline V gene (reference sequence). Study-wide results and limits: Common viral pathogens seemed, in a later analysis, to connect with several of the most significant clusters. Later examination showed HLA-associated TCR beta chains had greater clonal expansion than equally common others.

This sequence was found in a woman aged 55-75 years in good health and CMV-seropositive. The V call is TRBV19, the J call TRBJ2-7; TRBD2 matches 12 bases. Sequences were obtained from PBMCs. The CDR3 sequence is CASSTPQTSGSEQYF. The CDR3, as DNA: TGTGCCAGTAGTACCCCTCAGACTAGCGGGAGCGAGCAGTACTTC.